This T cell receptor beta chain was sequenced in a study of CD8 T cells in ankylosing spondylitis. This clonotype was seen repeatedly, ten times or more. The antigen is undetermined. V dropped 2 bases and J dropped 7; count of bases not matched to a gene: 8. CDR3 size: 15 residues. The TCR beta libraries were generated through quantitative 5'-RACE incorporating molecular barcodes. TCRdb re-analysed the 5' RACE reads in MiXCR, keeping a single row per CDR3 protein. The sample yields roughly 240,000 distinct CDR3 sequences, 7.5% to 9.5% seen once. Study-level results: Some motif variants had been reported before (in reactive arthritis synovial fluid and blood).

V gene TRBV12-3 or TRBV12-4 combines with J gene TRBJ2-1, with 7 bases matching TRBD2. Input material: blood, either unsorted or a sorted T cell fraction (not recorded which). This TCR was sampled from a female donor with ankylosing spondylitis or in good health (not recorded which). The CDR3 nucleotides are TGTGCCAGCAGTTTAACAGCTAGCGGTTTTAATGAGCAGTTCTTC. This translates into CASSLTASGFNEQFF.